This TCR beta chain was observed in a study of blood T cell repertoires in COVID-19. The data were produced by immunoSEQ multiplex PCR, yet TCRdb's version contains in-frame clones alone and is incomplete. This table has some 25,000 clones, 85% to 95% appearing once. Per the germline V gene, CDR1 is MNHEY and CDR2 is SVGAGI. V trimming: 5 bases; J trimming: 0 bases; junction bases outside the gene matches: 7. This CDR3 is 15 amino acids long. The receptor was isolated from a woman in her 50s with active COVID-19. The V and J genes are TRBV6-5 and TRBJ2-7; 7 nucleotides align to TRBD1. The specimen was peripheral blood. In nucleotides, the CDR3 is TGTGCCAGCAGTCCCCAGGACAGGTCCTCCTACGAGCAGTACTTC. It specifies CASSPQDRSSYEQYF.